A single sample gave rise to the 18 T cell receptor beta chains below, sequenced in a study of Ad26.COV2.S vaccination and SARS-CoV-2 variants. Treatment reported: around 19 received Ad26.COV2.S at low or high dose, single or two shots; 5 received placebo; per-sample allocation not given. On day 63 after the first injection, vaccine and placebo recipients gave samples. Profiling relied on immunoSEQ multiplex PCR, and the TCRdb table lists in-frame clones only, not all of them. The sample consists of about 320,000 clones, around four fifths of them appearing once. The specimen comprised peripheral blood, sampled in a trial of Ad26.COV2.S vaccine versus placebo. Receptors originate from a person aged 18-65 years who received the Ad26.COV2.S COVID-19 vaccine or a placebo.

This sequence joins TRBV6-5 and TRBJ2-7; TRBD1 is a possible D gene (5 bases). Germline CDR1 reads MNHEY; CDR2 reads SVGAGI. The germline V and J ends were trimmed by 2 bases and 4 bases, with 15 bases remaining between them. The CDR3 sequence is 15 residues long. The CDR3 nucleotides are TGTGCCAGCAGTTACGAGCCAGGGCAGATGTACGAGCAGTACTTC. This encodes CASSYEPGQMYEQYF.

V gene TRBV18 combines with J gene TRBJ2-2; the D gene is possibly TRBD2 (6 bases). With 4 bases removed from V and 3 bases from J, the gap between germline ends came to 12 bases. Germline V gene data show CDR1 as KGHSH and CDR2 as LQKENI. The CDR3 sequence is 15 residues long. The chain's CDR3 is CASSQGLIDTGELFF. For the CDR3, the DNA is TGTGCCAGCTCACAGGGACTGATAGACACCGGGGAGCTGTTTTTT.

This chain connects TRBV6-5 to TRBJ2-3, with D possibly matching TRBD2 (6 bases). This CDR3 is 15 amino acids long. The V and J ends lost 4 bases and 0 bases respectively, with 11 bases between them. The germline CDR1 and CDR2 sequences are MNHEY and SVGAGI. CDR3 amino acids: CASSSQDYSTDTQYF. CDR3 DNA: TGTGCCAGCAGTTCCCAGGACTATAGCACAGATACGCAGTATTTT.

CDR3 in DNA: TGTGCCAGCAGCCGGGACAGGGTGGAGACCCAGTACTTC. Amino acid sequence: CASSRDRVETQYF. This sequence joins TRBV7-8 and TRBJ2-5; 9 nucleotides match TRBD1. CDR3 length: 13 amino acids. V lost 5 bases, J lost 5 bases, and 3 bases stayed unmatched. The germline V gene encodes CDR1 SGHVS and CDR2 FQNEAQ.

Points on this clone: In the same sample, other DNA sequences code for this CDR3. CDR3 DNA sequence: TGTGCCAGCAGTCCGGGACAGGGGGGGAACACCGGGGAGCTGTTTTTT. Translated: CASSPGQGGNTGELFF. The chain links TRBV6-4 to TRBJ2-2; 11 bases line up with TRBD1. The length of the CDR3 is 16 residues. V trimming: 5 bases; J trimming: 1 base; junction bases outside the gene matches: 3. Germline assignment: CDR1 MRHNA and CDR2 SNTAGT.

V and J are TRBV5-5 and TRBJ1-2; 10 positions match TRBD1. The CDR3 totals 14 residues. Unmatched junction bases numbered 4, after V lost 5 bases and J lost 3 bases. CDR1 is SGHKS, CDR2 YYEKEE, per germline (reference sequence). DNA of the CDR3: TGTGCCAGCAGTAGGACAGGGGGAGACTATGGCTACACCTTC. The encoded protein is CASSRTGGDYGYTF.

The chain combines TRBV6-4 with TRBJ2-3; a possible D gene is TRBD2 (6 bases). The CDR3 contains 18 residues. Trimming removed 4 bases from V and 2 bases from J, with 22 bases in between. The germline CDR1 and CDR2 sequences are MRHNA and SNTAGT. CDR3 region: CASSVWPGLPPTTDTQYF. The CDR3 nucleotides read TGTGCCAGCAGTGTTTGGCCGGGACTTCCACCGACCACAGATACGCAGTATTTT.

In its sample, this clone was seen once. The chain links TRBV6-5 to TRBJ2-7; D call uncertain. The germline CDR1 and CDR2 sequences are MNHEY and SVGAGI. V was pared by 2 bases and J by 9 bases, with 20 bases between. The CDR3 totals 15 residues. CDR3: CASSYGSAPLAVQYF. The CDR3 nucleotides read TGTGCCAGCAGTTACGGGTCCGCCCCTCTGGCAGTGCAGTACTTC.

The chain is built from TRBV18 and TRBJ1-2; no clear D gene. Looked up from germline, CDR1 is KGHSH and CDR2 is LQKENI. CDR3 size: 18 residues. V was shortened by 3 bases and J by 6 bases, with 26 bases between the two germline ends. The CDR3, as DNA: TGTGCCAGCTCACCTTCTGGTGAGGCGGTTCCGGCCCCCAATGGCTACACCTTC. Translated: CASSPSGEAVPAPNGYTF.

CDR3 sequence reads: CASSLALRVLYNEQFF. Written as DNA, the CDR3 is TGTGCCAGCAGCTTGGCCCTCAGGGTGCTCTACAATGAGCAGTTCTTC. The chain uses TRBV5-4 and TRBJ2-1; D perhaps matches TRBD1 (5 bases). CDR1 and CDR2 (germline): SGHNT, YYREEE (reference sequence). The CDR3 is made up of 16 amino acids. Trimming shortened V by 0 bases and J by 3 bases, and 13 bases separated the two germline ends.

The rearrangement links TRBV19 to TRBJ1-1; the match to TRBD1 covers 11 bases. The CDR3 has 17 amino acids. The germline V gene has CDR1 LNHDA and CDR2 SQIVND (reference sequence). V shed 5 bases, J shed 1 base, and the junction held 9 bases outside the gene matches. This CDR3 reads CASSPLDRGQKNTEAFF. The CDR3 coding sequence is TGTGCCAGTAGTCCCCTGGACAGGGGGCAGAAGAACACTGAAGCTTTCTTT.

The rearrangement links TRBV3-1 (or the pseudogene TRBV3-2) to TRBJ1-2, with D possibly matching TRBD1 (6 bases). The germline V and J ends were trimmed by 1 base and 5 bases, with 14 bases remaining between them. Germline-derived CDR1 and CDR2 are LGHDT and YNNKEL (reference sequence). CDR3 length: 15 residues. The CDR3 spells CASSQVGGGVYGYTF. CDR3 in DNA: TGTGCCAGCAGCCAAGTAGGGGGGGGAGTTTATGGCTACACCTTC.

V gene TRBV10-2 combines with J gene TRBJ1-3; D is ambiguous. The CDR3 runs 15 residues. Germline CDR1 WSHSY, CDR2 SAAADI. Trimming took 6 bases from V and 1 from J, leaving 13 bases between them. Written as DNA, the CDR3 is TGCGCCAGCAGCGACCCCTGGGGATCTGGAAACACCATATATTTT. Its protein product is CASSDPWGSGNTIYF.

V usage is TRBV11-2 and J usage is TRBJ2-5, with a possible D match to TRBD2 (7 bases). The length of the CDR3 is 18 residues. V gave up 1 base and J gave up 6 bases, with 24 bases separating them. In germline, CDR1 is SGHAT, CDR2 FQNNGV. The CDR3 nucleotides read TGTGCCAGCAGCTTAGGATCTGTATTAGGGGGGGGCGGGCAGACCCAGTACTTC. Translated, it gives CASSLGSVLGGGGQTQYF.

The gene calls are TRBV20-1 and TRBJ1-2, with D tentatively TRBD1 (5 bases). The CDR3 runs 11 residues. CDR1 is DFQATT and CDR2 is SNEGSKA in the germline V gene (reference sequence). CDR3 amino acids: CRVDSLYGYTF. The CDR3 bases are TGCAGGGTAGACAGTCTGTATGGCTACACCTTC.

This chain links TRBV18 with TRBJ1-6; D remains unclear. The germline V gene encodes CDR1 KGHSH and CDR2 LQKENI. With 1 base removed from V and 3 bases from J, the gap between germline ends came to 7 bases. This CDR3 comprises 15 residues. CDR3 bases: TGTGCCAGCTCACCACTACCAGTCTATAATTCACCCCTCCACTTT. As protein: CASSPLPVYNSPLHF.

The J gene is TRBJ1-1, the V gene TRBV7-9; the D is unclear. CDR3 size: 16 residues. The V and J ends lost 3 bases and 3 bases respectively, with 17 bases between them. CDR1 and CDR2 from the germline V gene are SEHNR and FQNEAQ (reference sequence). CDR3 DNA sequence: TGTGCCAGCAGCTTTCGAATGGCAGGTTTAGACACTGAAGCTTTCTTT. This sequence encodes CASSFRMAGLDTEAFF.

V is TRBV7-9 and J is TRBJ1-5, with TRBD1 matching over 8 bases. V trimming: 4 bases; J trimming: 4 bases; junction bases outside the gene matches: 6. The germline V gene has CDR1 SEHNR and CDR2 FQNEAQ (reference sequence). CDR3 length: 15 residues. The DNA for the CDR3 is TGTGCCAGCAGCTCGACTACAGGGGGAAATCAGCCCCAGCATTTT. Protein sequence: CASSSTTGGNQPQHF.